This passage covers 4 T cell receptor beta chains from one sample sequenced in a study of PD-1 blockade in classical Hodgkin lymphoma. Clones were read by immunoSEQ multiplex PCR, and TCRdb kept only the in-frame ones, dropping some. There are more than 85,000 clones in the sample; around 90% occur only once, and over 15% lies in the top ten. This sample's time point: cycle 4 day 1 (C4D1), after less than 7 weeks of nivolumab. With no exception, relapse followed autologous stem cell transplantation in all patients, and brentuximab vedotin exposure varied. Here the sequenced sample was peripheral blood mononuclear cells (PBMCs), taken before the fourth cycle of nivolumab. The receptors were gathered from a human donor with classical Hodgkin lymphoma.

The chain has TRBV19 and TRBJ2-5; no firm D call. V lost 1 base to trimming and J lost 2 bases, with 11 bases between them. The CDR3 runs to 15 residues. Per germline, CDR1 LNHDA and CDR2 SQIVND (reference sequence). The CDR3 sequence: CASSIGTTPQETQYF. In DNA form, the CDR3 reads TGTGCCAGTAGTATAGGGACGACACCTCAAGAGACCCAGTACTTC.

The chain couples TRBV18 to TRBJ1-5; D is uncertain. Germline loops: CDR1 KGHSH, CDR2 LQKENI. This CDR3 is built from 14 residues. Trimming cost V 3 bases and J 4 bases, with 10 bases left between them. CDR3 residues: CASSPTGLNQPQHF. CDR3 nucleotide sequence: TGTGCCAGCTCACCTACGGGCCTAAATCAGCCCCAGCATTTT. Full variable domain (outside the CDR3, taken from reference TRBV18 and TRBJ1-5): NAGVMQNPRHLVRRRGQEARLRCSPMKGHSHVYWYRQLPEEGLKFMVYLQKENIIDESGMPKERFSAEFPKEGPSILRIQQVVRGDSAAYFCASSPTGLNQPQHFGDGTRLSIL.

This rearrangement joins TRBV30 to TRBJ1-2, with 8 bases matching TRBD1. This CDR3 is built from 13 residues. V trimming: 0 bases; J trimming: 3 bases; junction bases outside the gene matches: 0. Germline V CDR1 and CDR2: GTSNPN, SVGIG (reference sequence). The CDR3 spells CAWSVQGDYGYTF. CDR3 sequence (DNA): TGTGCCTGGAGTGTACAGGGGGACTATGGCTACACCTTC.

The chain carries TRBV25-1 and TRBJ1-2; D is possibly TRBD1 (5 bases). Germline V gene lookup returns CDR1 MGHDK and CDR2 SYGVNS. The CDR3 spans 15 residues. Trimming stripped 2 bases from V and 5 bases from J, with 15 bases between. The CDR3 reads CASSENRGLGYGYTF. The DNA of the CDR3 is TGTGCCAGCAGTGAAAACCGGGGCCTGGGGTATGGCTACACCTTC.